Shown below are 26 T cell receptor beta chains from a single sample sequenced in a study of shared clonotypes between healthy human individuals. Using immunoSEQ multiplex PCR, the repertoire was profiled, and TCRdb retains in-frame clones only, with some absent. The sample carries 450,000 to 600,000 clones, 70% to 80% recorded once. The specimen was PBMCs. Every receptor here comes from a woman aged 40 to 50 in good health. Some clones in this sample may be carry-over from other donors' samples.

The rearrangement joins TRBV7-8 to TRBJ2-1; 11 bases line up with TRBD2. V was clipped by 5 bases and J by 6 bases; unmatched bases: 6. The CDR3 consists of 15 residues. Germline V CDR1 and CDR2: SGHVS, FQNEAQ. This CDR3 is CASSPRLAGLNEQFF. CDR3 nucleotide sequence: TGTGCCAGCAGCCCGAGACTAGCGGGACTCAATGAGCAGTTCTTC.

This clone came up once. The V gene is TRBV7-2, the J gene TRBJ1-2, with 7 bases lining up with TRBD1. Germline CDR1 reads SGHTA; CDR2 reads FQGNSA. This CDR3 spans 16 amino acids. J lost 4 bases, V lost 4 bases, and 12 bases had no gene match. CDR3 nucleotide sequence: TGTGCCAGCAGCTCCTCTTGGGGACAGACCTTCTATGGCTACACCTTC. The encoded protein is CASSSSWGQTFYGYTF.

The chain carries TRBV6-1 and TRBJ2-7; D perhaps matches TRBD1 (7 bases). This CDR3 has 15 residues. V was clipped by 8 bases and J by 3 bases, with 20 bases between them. Germline-derived CDR1 and CDR2 are MNHNS and SASEGT. Here the CDR3 reads CASDRVWREGYEQYF. In DNA, the CDR3 is TGTGCCAGCGACAGGGTCTGGCGGGAAGGCTACGAGCAGTACTTC.

This clone was seen many times. The genes are TRBV19 and TRBJ1-4; tentatively, D is TRBD1 (6 bases). With 7 bases removed from V and 4 bases from J, the gap between germline ends came to 25 bases. Germline V lookup: CDR1 LNHDA, CDR2 SQIVND (reference sequence). This CDR3 is built from 18 residues. The CDR3 DNA follows: TGTGCCAGTACCCGTATTTCGGGGGGCGGATCTGGTAATGAAAAACTGTTTTTT. It yields the protein CASTRISGGGSGNEKLFF.

This sequence joins TRBV25-1 and TRBJ2-2; 9 bases fit TRBD2. Unmatched junction bases numbered 4, after V lost 3 bases and J lost 2 bases. Germline lookup yields CDR1 MGHDK and CDR2 SYGVNS. The CDR3 is 16 residues long. Written as DNA, the CDR3 is TGTGCCAGCAGTGAGCTAGCGGGACACAACACCGGGGAGCTGTTTTTT. Translating it yields CASSELAGHNTGELFF.

The chain is built from TRBV14 and TRBJ2-3; 13 bases fit TRBD2. The CDR3 loop spans 19 amino acids. The V gene's germline CDR1 is SGHDN and CDR2 FVKESK. V shed 1 base and J 0 bases; nucleotides not matched to a gene: 7. DNA of the CDR3: TGTGCCAGCAGCCAAGTCGGACTAGCGGGAGTATTAAGCACAGATACGCAGTATTTT. Translating gives CASSQVGLAGVLSTDTQYF. The full variable domain, with the rest looked up from reference TRBV14 and TRBJ2-3, is EAGVTQFPSHSVIEKGQTVTLRCDPISGHDNLYWYRRVMGKEIKFLLHFVKESKQDESGMPNNRFLAERTGGTYSTLKVQPAELEDSGVYFCASSQVGLAGVLSTDTQYFGPGTRLTVL.

The J gene is TRBJ1-2, the V gene TRBV7-2; D remains unclear. Deletions cut 4 bases from V and 5 bases from J, with 11 bases between. Per germline, CDR1 SGHTA and CDR2 FQGNSA. This CDR3 has 13 residues. In DNA form, the CDR3 reads TGTGCCAGCAGCTCCGAGGGCCTGTATGGCTACACCTTC. This encodes CASSSEGLYGYTF.

J is TRBJ2-5 and V is TRBV7-2; D is possibly TRBD1 (5 bases). CDR1 and CDR2 from the germline V gene are SGHTA and FQGNSA. Between the trimmed V and J ends, which lost 3 bases and 0 bases, there was a span of 8 bases. The CDR3 contains 14 residues. This chain's CDR3 is CASSFYRYQETQYF. DNA for the CDR3: TGTGCCAGCAGCTTTTACAGGTACCAAGAGACCCAGTACTTC.

Remarks on this clone: The sample contains more than one DNA sequence encoding this CDR3. This sequence joins TRBV5-4 and TRBJ2-1; D ambiguous. V was pared by 0 bases and J by 8 bases, with 9 bases between. The CDR3 is 13 residues long. Germline CDR1 and CDR2: SGHNT and YYREEE (reference sequence). The CDR3 sequence: CASSLGAGDEQFF. The CDR3 DNA sequence: TGTGCCAGCAGCTTGGGCGCTGGGGATGAGCAGTTCTTC. The entire variable domain, with the rest obtained from reference TRBV5-4 and TRBJ2-1, is as follows: ETGVTQSPTHLIKTRGQQVTLRCSSQSGHNTVSWYQQALGQGPQFIFQYYREEENGRGNFPPRFSGLQFPNYSSELNVNALELDDSALYLCASSLGAGDEQFFGPGTRLTVL.

This clone was seen a few times. The chain joins TRBV7-9 to TRBJ2-6; no definite D call. The V gene's germline CDR1 is SEHNR and CDR2 FQNEAQ (reference sequence). CDR3 length equals 16 residues. V lost 4 bases and J lost 0, with 10 bases in between. In DNA, the CDR3 is TGTGCCAGCAGCTCTACCTCTCCCTCTGGGGCCAACGTCCTGACTTTC. Protein product: CASSSTSPSGANVLTF.

The chain couples TRBV7-2 to TRBJ2-7; 10 bases are shared with TRBD1. Germline CDR1 and CDR2: SGHTA and FQGNSA. The CDR3 totals 12 residues. V shed 4 bases, J shed 12 bases, and the junction held 6 bases outside the gene matches. The CDR3 nucleotides read TGTGCCAGCAGCTCCCCGGGACAGGGGCCGTACTTC. Protein: CASSSPGQGPYF.

The chain carries TRBV25-1 and TRBJ1-1, with TRBD1 matching over 9 bases. The length of the CDR3 is 13 residues. After removal of 6 bases from V and 5 bases from J, the junction contained 4 bases not matched to a gene. The germline V gene has CDR1 MGHDK and CDR2 SYGVNS. The CDR3 reads CASSSDRGTEAFF. The CDR3 DNA is TGTGCCAGCAGCTCAGACAGGGGGACTGAAGCTTTCTTT.

The J gene is TRBJ2-3, the V gene TRBV19; TRBD1 matches at 8 bases. V shed 6 bases and J 3 bases; nucleotides not matched to a gene: 2. There are 13 residues in the CDR3. CDR1 and CDR2 (germline): LNHDA, SQIVND (reference sequence). The CDR3 protein is CASRQGGTDTQYF. The CDR3 nucleotides read TGTGCCAGTAGACAGGGGGGAACAGATACGCAGTATTTT.

The J gene is TRBJ2-3, the V gene TRBV2; unclear D gene. Trimming removed 2 bases at V and 14 bases at J, with 14 bases between. The CDR3 length is 12 residues. The V gene's germline CDR1 is SNHLY and CDR2 FYNNEI. CDR3 region: CASSESVSTPYF. CDR3 coding DNA: TGTGCCAGCAGTGAAAGCGTCTCGACCCCGTATTTT.

The chain joins TRBV6-4 to TRBJ2-5; D tentatively fits TRBD1 or TRBD2 (7 bases each). The CDR3 is made up of 14 amino acids. Looked up from germline, CDR1 is MRHNA and CDR2 is SNTAGT. V was cut by 10 bases and J by 5 bases, with 20 bases left in between. CDR3 sequence reads: CATRKGGGQETQYF. As DNA, the CDR3 is TGTGCCACCCGGAAGGGAGGGGGCCAGGAGACCCAGTACTTC.

This clone was picked up a small number of times. The rearrangement links TRBV5-1 to TRBJ2-7; D may be TRBD2 (6 bases). Trimming stripped 4 bases from V and 4 bases from J, with 15 bases between. Germline loops: CDR1 SGHRS, CDR2 YFSETQ. CDR3 length: 14 amino acids. CDR3 sequence reads: CASSDWRDGYEQYF. The CDR3 coding sequence is TGCGCCAGCAGCGATTGGCGGGATGGGTACGAGCAGTACTTC.

This clone was picked up a small number of times. This chain joins TRBV5-1 and TRBJ2-5, with 11 bases aligning to TRBD2. The tail of the sequence fits TRBJ2-7 better, so the J call may be wrong. CDR1 SGHRS and CDR2 YFSETQ come from the germline V gene. This CDR3 contains 18 residues. CDR3 protein: CASSLVASGRTTPYEQYF. Here the CDR3 DNA reads TGCGCCAGCAGCTTGGTGGCTAGCGGGAGGACCACTCCTTACGAGCAGTACTTC.

The CDR3 reads CASSLGTLPWYF. CDR3 DNA sequence: TGTGCCAGCAGCCTTGGAACACTCCCTTGGTACTTC. The V gene is TRBV28, the J gene TRBJ2-7; no clear D. CDR3 length: 12 residues. V was pared by 6 bases and J by 12 bases, with 18 bases between. Germline CDR1 reads MDHEN; CDR2 reads SYDVKM.

This clone came up once. Since a much larger clone is just one base distant, this may be a read error. The V and J genes are TRBV7-9 and TRBJ1-4; 10 bases are a match to TRBD1. The J segment lost 5 bases and the V segment lost 6 bases, leaving 6 bases of the junction unmatched. Germline V CDR1 and CDR2: SEHNR, FQNEAQ (reference sequence). This CDR3 has 15 residues. The CDR3 reads CASRARQGANEKLFF. CDR3 coding DNA: TGTGCCAGCAGGGCCCGACAGGGGGCAAATGAAAAACTGTTTTTT.

V and J are TRBV2 and TRBJ1-5; possibly TRBD1 for D (6 bases). The CDR3 spans 14 residues. CDR1 SNHLY and CDR2 FYNNEI come from the germline V gene. V shed 6 bases and J shed 6 bases, with 15 bases lying between them. The CDR3, as DNA: TGTGCCAGCAGACAAACAGGGTTTAGTCAGCCCCAGCATTTT. Its protein product is CASRQTGFSQPQHF. Full variable domain (rest looked up from reference TRBV2 and TRBJ1-5): EPEVTQTPSHQVTQMGQEVILRCVPISNHLYFYWYRQILGQKVEFLVSFYNNEISEKSEIFDDQFSVERPDGSNFTLKIRSTKLEDSAMYFCASRQTGFSQPQHFGDGTRLSIL.

The chain employs TRBV9 and TRBJ1-1; D may be TRBD1 (5 bases). Trimming removed 4 bases from V and 1 base from J, with 8 bases in between. This CDR3 spans 13 amino acids. CDR1 and CDR2 from the germline V gene are SGDLS and YYNGEE. The CDR3 DNA sequence: TGTGCCAGCAGCCTTACAGGGAACACTGAAGCTTTCTTT. Residues: CASSLTGNTEAFF.

V is TRBV28 and J is TRBJ1-1; D is undetermined. The germline V gene has CDR1 MDHEN and CDR2 SYDVKM. Trimming cost V 3 bases and J 5 bases, with 13 bases left between them. The CDR3 totals 14 residues. CDR3 region: CASSFSFRPTEAFF. CDR3 bases: TGTGCCAGCAGTTTTAGCTTTAGGCCAACTGAAGCTTTCTTT. Full variable domain (missing parts from reference TRBV28 and TRBJ1-1): DVKVTQSSRYLVKRTGEKVFLECVQDMDHENMFWYRQDPGLGLRLIYFSYDVKMKEKGDIPEGYSVSREKKERFSLILESASTNQTSMYLCASSFSFRPTEAFFGQGTRLTVV.

The chain has TRBV5-8 and TRBJ2-4; D not resolved. Between the trimmed V and J ends, which lost 4 bases and 0 bases, there was a span of 14 bases. The CDR3 is 16 amino acids. Germline CDR1 SGHTS, CDR2 YDEGEE. The CDR3 sequence is CASSVGRILAKNIQYF. The CDR3 region has the DNA TGTGCCAGCAGCGTCGGACGGATTTTAGCCAAAAACATTCAGTACTTC.

The chain joins TRBV18 to TRBJ1-4, with D perhaps TRBD1 (5 bases). The V end was cut by 6 bases, the J end by 5 bases, with 16 bases between. The CDR3 is made up of 15 amino acids. The germline CDR1 and CDR2 sequences are KGHSH and LQKENI. The CDR3 nucleotides read TGTGCCAGCTCCCCGACCGGGACCCGGAATGAAAAACTGTTTTTT. Amino acid sequence: CASSPTGTRNEKLFF.

The chain couples TRBV7-9 to TRBJ2-7; D may correspond to TRBD1 or TRBD2 (5 bases each). Germline V CDR1 and CDR2: SEHNR, FQNEAQ (reference sequence). V was shortened by 5 bases and J by 6 bases, with 11 bases between the two germline ends. The CDR3 covers 12 residues. CDR3 nucleotides: TGTGCCAGCAGCCCTGGGACCGTCGAGCAGTACTTC. Translation: CASSPGTVEQYF.

A note on this clone: With only one base between it and a far larger clone, this is likely a read error. The sample contains more than one DNA sequence encoding this CDR3. The chain couples TRBV10-3 to TRBJ1-1; perhaps TRBD1 as D (6 bases). Deletions cut 0 bases from V and 5 bases from J, with 13 bases between. The CDR3 loop spans 15 amino acids. The germline V gene encodes CDR1 ENHRY and CDR2 SYGVKD. CDR3 protein: CAISESIQGGTEAFF. The CDR3 DNA is TGTGCCATCAGTGAGTCGATACAGGGAGGGACTGAAGCTTTCTTT.